A single sample gave rise to the 20 T cell receptor beta chains below, sequenced in a study of blood T cell repertoires in COVID-19. Using immunoSEQ multiplex PCR, the repertoire was profiled, and TCRdb retains in-frame clones only, with some absent. The sample lists roughly 200,000 clones, about 81% occurring once. The specimen was peripheral blood. The receptors here all came from a woman of 80 years or more with COVID-19, enrolled during active disease.

The rearrangement uses TRBV16 and TRBJ2-7; 8 nucleotides match TRBD1. Germline loops: CDR1 KGHSY, CDR2 FQNENV. V shed 2 bases and J 7 bases; nucleotides not matched to a gene: 4. The CDR3 runs 13 residues. CDR3 residues: CASSQQGAGEQYF. Here the CDR3 DNA reads TGTGCCAGCAGCCAACAGGGGGCGGGAGAGCAGTACTTC.

This clone came up a few times. The genes are TRBV21-1 and TRBJ1-3; TRBD1, the table's D call, was not compared with the DNA. TRBV21-1 is annotated as a pseudogene. CDR3 length equals 19 residues. The CDR3 loop is CARGSKRGPQLRSGNTIYF. CDR3 in DNA: TGTGCCAGGGGCTCAAAAAGGGGGCCACAGTTACGGTCGGGAAACACCATATATTTT.

The CDR3 loop reads CASSQAASGGLNEKLFF. In DNA, the CDR3 is TGTGCCAGCAGCCAAGCAGCCTCAGGGGGCTTAAATGAAAAACTGTTTTTT. J is TRBJ1-4 and V is TRBV4-2; TRBD1 matches at 8 bases. V was pared by 1 base and J by 5 bases, with 9 bases of the junction left unmatched. This CDR3 has 17 amino acids. CDR1 LGHNA and CDR2 YNFKEQ come from the germline V gene.

The V and J genes are TRBV4-2 and TRBJ1-3, with 7 bases that match TRBD1. Trimming took 4 bases from V and 0 from J; bases not matched to a gene: 6. The CDR3 totals 16 residues. Germline V lookup: CDR1 LGHNA, CDR2 YNFKEQ. CDR3 in amino acids: CASSLRGPASGNTIYF. CDR3 sequence (DNA): TGTGCCAGCAGCCTGAGGGGGCCAGCCTCTGGAAACACCATATATTTT.

CDR3 nucleotides: TGTGCCAGCAGACTCGCAGGGGTTGTAACCTACGAGCAGTACTTC. Translated, it gives CASRLAGVVTYEQYF. The chain has TRBV28 and TRBJ2-7; TRBD1 might be the D (6 bases). CDR1 is MDHEN, CDR2 SYDVKM, per germline. CDR3 length equals 15 residues. V shed 6 bases and J shed 2 bases, with 17 bases lying between them.

The rearrangement links TRBV5-1 to TRBJ2-7, with TRBD1 matching 9 bases. The ends lost 6 bases at V and 6 bases at J; junction bases unmatched: 13. CDR1 is SGHRS and CDR2 is YFSETQ in the germline V gene. The CDR3 has 15 amino acids. This CDR3 is CASTPGQGWDLEQYF. In nucleotides, the CDR3 is TGCGCCAGCACCCCGGGACAGGGTTGGGACCTCGAGCAGTACTTC.

This sequence joins TRBV5-4 and TRBJ1-2, with D maybe TRBD1 (6 bases). Germline CDR1 and CDR2: SGHNT and YYREEE (reference sequence). Trimming left V 4 bases short and J 0 bases short, with 13 bases between. This CDR3 has 15 residues. CDR3 sequence (DNA): TGTGCCAGCAGCCACGCGACAGGTGCTAACTATGGCTACACCTTC. This gives the protein CASSHATGANYGYTF.

The chain couples TRBV7-8 to TRBJ2-3; 8 bases align to TRBD2. Germline CDR1 reads SGHVS; CDR2 reads FQNEAQ. After removal of 5 bases from V and 5 bases from J, the junction contained 9 bases not matched to a gene. The CDR3 has 15 amino acids. The CDR3 bases are TGTGCCAGCAGCAGGGAGGGACTAGATGGAGATACGCAGTATTTT. This encodes CASSREGLDGDTQYF.

The chain is built from TRBV6-5 and TRBJ2-2; D possibly corresponds to TRBD2 (7 bases). CDR1 and CDR2 (germline): MNHEY, SVGAGI. The CDR3 runs 15 residues. Trimming removed 8 bases at V and 7 bases at J, with 20 bases between. The CDR3 DNA follows: TGTGCCAGCTATTGGGGGGCAGGGAGGGACGGGGAGCTGTTTTTT. Translated: CASYWGAGRDGELFF.

This chain links TRBV23-1 with TRBJ2-7; perhaps TRBD1 as D (5 bases). Being an ORF, TRBV23-1 has a function that is uncertain. The CDR3 is 14 residues long. The V gene lost 0 bases and the J gene lost 7 bases, with 13 bases spanning the gap. CDR3 DNA sequence: TGCGCCAGCAGTCAATCCAAGGGGATTAGGGAGCAGTACTTC. Translated: CASSQSKGIREQYF.

V usage is TRBV9 and J usage is TRBJ1-1; D uncertain. With 4 bases removed from V and 1 base from J, the gap between germline ends came to 11 bases. Germline V CDR1 and CDR2: SGDLS, YYNGEE. The length of the CDR3 is 14 residues. The CDR3 sequence: CASSSRPGNTEAFF. CDR3 in DNA: TGTGCCAGCAGCTCCAGACCAGGGAACACTGAAGCTTTCTTT.

The V and J genes are TRBV30 and TRBJ2-3, with 9 bases lining up with TRBD2. The CDR3 extends over 17 amino acids. CDR1 and CDR2 (germline): GTSNPN, SVGIG (reference sequence). V shed 3 bases and J 5 bases; nucleotides not matched to a gene: 15. The CDR3 DNA reads TGTGCCTGGAGCTTGGTCTCTGCGGGGGGGCGTCGAGATACGCAGTATTTT. Protein product: CAWSLVSAGGRRDTQYF.

J is TRBJ2-1 and V is TRBV30; TRBD2 matches 13 bases. Germline V gene data show CDR1 as GTSNPN and CDR2 as SVGIG (reference sequence). The CDR3 contains 16 residues. Unmatched junction bases numbered 10, after V lost 3 bases and J lost 8 bases. DNA for the CDR3: TGTGCCTGGAGCAATACTTGGACTAGCGGGAGCCATGAGCAGTTCTTC. Residues: CAWSNTWTSGSHEQFF.

This chain connects TRBV27 to TRBJ1-5, with 8 bases matching TRBD1. J lost 0 bases, V lost 1 base, and 14 bases had no gene match. CDR1 is MNHEY, CDR2 SMNVEV, per germline (reference sequence). The CDR3 runs 20 residues. CDR3 bases: TGTGCCAGCAGTTTATGGGTTCGAGACAGGGGTCTAATTAGCAATCAGCCCCAGCATTTT. Protein product: CASSLWVRDRGLISNQPQHF.

The chain carries TRBV11-3 and TRBJ2-7, with 9 bases fitting TRBD2. Germline CDR1 is SGHNT and CDR2 is YENEEA. The trim removed 9 bases at V and 1 base at J, leaving 7 bases unmatched. The CDR3 has 14 residues. The CDR3 reads CASHQLAGSYEQYF. As DNA, the CDR3 is TGTGCCAGTCACCAGCTAGCGGGGTCCTACGAGCAGTACTTC. Complete variable domain (other parts from reference TRBV11-3 and TRBJ2-7): EAGVVQSPRYKIIEKKQPVAFWCNPISGHNTLYWYLQNLGQGPELLIRYENEEAVDDSQLPKDRFSAERLKGVDSTLKIQPAELGDSAVYLCASHQLAGSYEQYFGPGTRLTVT.

This clone was seen a few times. The chain joins TRBV21-1 to TRBJ1-4; the table calls TRBD1, which could not be checked here. TRBV21-1 is a documented pseudogene. There are 18 residues in the CDR3. The CDR3 loop is CASSKDRDRPISNEKLFF. CDR3 sequence (DNA): TGTGCCAGCAGCAAAGATCGGGACAGACCCATTTCTAATGAAAAACTGTTTTTT.

The chain uses TRBV10-3 and TRBJ2-5; 12 bases map to TRBD1. There are 16 residues in the CDR3. V gave up 3 bases and J gave up 7 bases; unmatched junction bases: 9. Germline V gene lookup returns CDR1 ENHRY and CDR2 SYGVKD. In DNA form, the CDR3 reads TGTGCCATCAGTGACCCGGGACAGGGGGCCTTTGGGACCCAGTACTTC. As protein: CAISDPGQGAFGTQYF.

The CDR3 loop reads CAWSSTLGYGYTF. The CDR3 coding sequence is TGTGCCTGGAGTAGCACTCTCGGCTATGGCTACACCTTC. This chain joins TRBV30 and TRBJ1-2; D uncertain. The V gene lost 2 bases and the J gene lost 4 bases, with 11 bases spanning the gap. Germline V gene data show CDR1 as GTSNPN and CDR2 as SVGIG (reference sequence). The CDR3 covers 13 residues.

In DNA, the CDR3 is TGCAGTGCTAGTACTCCGCGGGCTTCTCGGAATGAGCAGTTCTTC. Translation: CSASTPRASRNEQFF. The chain uses TRBV20-1 and TRBJ2-1; possible D gene TRBD2, 5 bases. The CDR3 is 15 residues long. In germline, CDR1 is DFQATT, CDR2 SNEGSKA (reference sequence). Trimming left V 3 bases short and J 7 bases short, with 19 bases between.

Comment on this clone: The junction departs from the called germline gene at one end, perhaps through a read error. The chain couples TRBV29-1 to TRBJ2-5, with unresolved D. Looked up from germline, CDR1 is SQVTM and CDR2 is ANQGSEA. The CDR3 has 13 amino acids. CDR3 sequence (DNA): TGCAGCGTTGAAGGTCTAAACCACGAGACCCAGTACTTC. Amino acid sequence: CSVEGLNHETQYF.